The 8 T cell receptor beta chains below all came from one sample that was sequenced in a study of shared clonotypes between healthy human individuals. Method: immunoSEQ multiplex PCR; TCRdb's copy keeps in-frame clones and lacks some. The table includes about 2.5 million clones, approximately 90% detected once. Sequenced input: naive CD4+ T cells from PBMCs. Documented subset: CD45RA+ positively selected. All receptors derive from a man aged 18 to 30 in good health. Some clones in this sample may be carry-over from other donors' samples.

The chain combines TRBV6-5 with TRBJ1-2, with D tentatively TRBD1 (5 bases). Per germline, CDR1 MNHEY and CDR2 SVGAGI. CDR3 length equals 15 residues. V dropped 1 base and J dropped 4 bases, with 13 bases sitting between them. The CDR3: CASSYLRDRRYGYTF. The CDR3 DNA reads TGTGCCAGCAGTTACTTAAGGGACCGCCGCTATGGCTACACCTTC.

The genes are TRBV15 and TRBJ2-7; 9 bases align to TRBD1. CDR1 LNHNV and CDR2 YYDKDF come from the germline V gene (reference sequence). V lost 3 bases, J lost 1 base, and 7 bases stayed unmatched. The CDR3 is made up of 16 amino acids. The CDR3 nucleotides are TGTGCCACCAGCAGGGGCGGGACAGGGTTTTCCTACGAGCAGTACTTC. It specifies CATSRGGTGFSYEQYF.

The gene calls are TRBV7-3 and TRBJ2-3; no clear D gene. The CDR3 runs 16 residues. Germline CDR1 is SGHTA and CDR2 is FQGTGA. V lost 1 base to trimming and J lost 2 bases, with 13 bases between them. DNA of the CDR3: TGTGCCAGCAGCTTAAGCTCACCGGCCGACACAGATACGCAGTATTTT. Translation: CASSLSSPADTDTQYF.

The rearrangement links TRBV2 to TRBJ2-5; TRBD1 matches at 11 bases. J lost 5 bases, V lost 6 bases, and 5 bases had no gene match. Germline CDR1 is SNHLY and CDR2 is FYNNEI. This CDR3 has 14 amino acids. This CDR3 is CASRRDRGAETQYF. The CDR3 bases are TGTGCCAGCAGGCGGGACAGGGGGGCTGAGACCCAGTACTTC.

As DNA, the CDR3 is TGTGCCAGCTCCACGGGGGGCGTTATATACGAGCAGTACTTC. Translation gives CASSTGGVIYEQYF. The genes are TRBV18 and TRBJ2-7, with D possibly being TRBD2 (7 bases). Trimming took 6 bases from V and 4 from J, leaving 16 bases between them. This CDR3 has 14 residues. CDR1 is KGHSH and CDR2 is LQKENI in the germline V gene.

This clone was detected once. The chain couples TRBV9 to TRBJ1-3, with TRBD1 as a possible D gene (5 bases). V was pared by 0 bases and J by 8 bases, with 12 bases between. Germline V CDR1 and CDR2: SGDLS, YYNGEE. CDR3 size: 14 residues. The CDR3 region is CASSVGGSGDTIYF. The CDR3 DNA reads TGTGCCAGCAGCGTAGGGGGGTCTGGGGACACCATATATTTT.

This clone has just one count. The V call is TRBV2, the J call TRBJ2-7, with D possibly called TRBD1 or TRBD2 (5 bases each). There are 15 residues in the CDR3. V was clipped by 6 bases and J by 0 bases, with 15 bases between them. Germline CDR1 and CDR2: SNHLY and FYNNEI. The CDR3 spells CASRGDRKSSYEQYF. The DNA for the CDR3 is TGTGCCAGCAGGGGGGACCGCAAGAGCTCCTACGAGCAGTACTTC.

The chain has TRBV18 and TRBJ2-7; no definite D call. V was cut by 8 bases and J by 6 bases, with 17 bases left in between. The germline V gene has CDR1 KGHSH and CDR2 LQKENI. This CDR3 region has 13 residues. CDR3 sequence (DNA): TGTGCCAGCGCTACTGATCTCTTTCCCGAGCAGTACTTC. Amino acids: CASATDLFPEQYF.